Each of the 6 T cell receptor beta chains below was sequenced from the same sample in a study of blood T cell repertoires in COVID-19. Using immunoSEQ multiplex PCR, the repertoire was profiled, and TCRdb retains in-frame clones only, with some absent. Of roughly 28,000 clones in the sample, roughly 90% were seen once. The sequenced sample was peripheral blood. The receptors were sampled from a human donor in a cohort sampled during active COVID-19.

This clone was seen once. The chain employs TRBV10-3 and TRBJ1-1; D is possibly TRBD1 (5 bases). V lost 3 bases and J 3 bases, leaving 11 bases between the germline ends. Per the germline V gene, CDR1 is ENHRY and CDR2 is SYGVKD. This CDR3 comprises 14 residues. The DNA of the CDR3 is TGTGCCATCAGTGACCGGGGGAGAGACACTGAAGCTTTCTTT. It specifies CAISDRGRDTEAFF.

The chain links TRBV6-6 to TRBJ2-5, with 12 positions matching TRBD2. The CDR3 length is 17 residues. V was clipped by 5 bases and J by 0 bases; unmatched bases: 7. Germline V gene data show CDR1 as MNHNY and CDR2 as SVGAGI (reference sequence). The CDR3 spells CASSPHRTSGNQETQYF. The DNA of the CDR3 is TGTGCCAGCAGTCCCCATCGGACTAGCGGGAACCAAGAGACCCAGTACTTC.

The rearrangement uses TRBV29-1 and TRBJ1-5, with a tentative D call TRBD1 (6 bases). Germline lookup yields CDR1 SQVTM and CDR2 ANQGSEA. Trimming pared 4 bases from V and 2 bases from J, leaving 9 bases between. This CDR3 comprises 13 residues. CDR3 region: CSVAGGGNQPQHF. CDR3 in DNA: TGCAGCGTTGCGGGGGGCGGCAATCAGCCCCAGCATTTT.

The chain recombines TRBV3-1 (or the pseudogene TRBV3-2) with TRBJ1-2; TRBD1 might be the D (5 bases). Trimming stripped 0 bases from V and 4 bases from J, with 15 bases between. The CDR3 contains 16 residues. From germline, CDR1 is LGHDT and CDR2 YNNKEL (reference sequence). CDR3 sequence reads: CASSQDLGAGSYGYTF. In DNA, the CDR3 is TGTGCCAGCAGCCAAGATCTAGGGGCGGGGAGCTATGGCTACACCTTC.

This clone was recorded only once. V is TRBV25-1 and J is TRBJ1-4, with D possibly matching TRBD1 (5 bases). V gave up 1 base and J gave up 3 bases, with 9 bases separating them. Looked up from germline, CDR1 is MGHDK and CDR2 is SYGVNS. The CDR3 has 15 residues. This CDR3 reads CASSEWGVSNEKLFF. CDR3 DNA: TGTGCCAGCAGTGAATGGGGGGTTTCTAATGAAAAACTGTTTTTT. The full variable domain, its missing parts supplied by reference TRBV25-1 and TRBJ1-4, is EADIYQTPRYLVIGTGKKITLECSQTMGHDKMYWYQQDPGMELHLIHYSYGVNSTEKGDLSSESTVSRIRTEHFPLTLESARPSHTSQYLCASSEWGVSNEKLFFGSGTQLSVL.

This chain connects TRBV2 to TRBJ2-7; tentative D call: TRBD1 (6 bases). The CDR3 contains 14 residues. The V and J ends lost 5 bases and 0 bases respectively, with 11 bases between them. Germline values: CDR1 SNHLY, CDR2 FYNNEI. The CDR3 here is CASSTGTTSYEQYF. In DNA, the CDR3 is TGTGCCAGCAGTACCGGGACAACCTCCTACGAGCAGTACTTC.